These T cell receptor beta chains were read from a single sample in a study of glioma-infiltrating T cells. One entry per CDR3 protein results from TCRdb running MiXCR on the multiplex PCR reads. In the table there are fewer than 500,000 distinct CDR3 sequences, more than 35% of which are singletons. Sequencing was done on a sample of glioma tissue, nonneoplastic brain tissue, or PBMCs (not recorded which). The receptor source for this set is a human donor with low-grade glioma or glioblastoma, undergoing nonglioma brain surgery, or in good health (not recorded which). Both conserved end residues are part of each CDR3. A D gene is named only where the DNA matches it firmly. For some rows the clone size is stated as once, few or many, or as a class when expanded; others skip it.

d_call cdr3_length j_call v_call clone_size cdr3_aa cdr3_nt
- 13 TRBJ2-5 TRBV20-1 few CSARGWAQETQYF TGCAGTGCTAGAGGATGGGCCCAAGAGACCCAGTACTTC
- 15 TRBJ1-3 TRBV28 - CASSLIHGSAVTIYF TGTGCCAGCAGTTTAATTCACGGCAGCGCGGTCACCATATATTTT
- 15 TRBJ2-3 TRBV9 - CASSPSEGSADTQYF TGTGCCAGCAGCCCGAGCGAGGGATCGGCAGATACGCAGTATTTT
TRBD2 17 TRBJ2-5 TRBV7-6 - CASSASSGRASFETQYF TGTGCCAGCAGCGCCTCTAGCGGGAGGGCCTCATTTGAGACCCAGTACTTC
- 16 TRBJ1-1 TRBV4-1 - CASSHPRRTVGSEAFF TGCGCCAGCAGCCACCCCAGGCGGACAGTGGGTTCTGAAGCTTTCTTT
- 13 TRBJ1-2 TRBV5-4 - CASSLVQHYGYTF TGTGCCAGCAGCTTGGTCCAACATTATGGCTACACCTTC
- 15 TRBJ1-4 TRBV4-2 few CASSPPGLSNEKLFF TGTGCCAGCAGCCCCCCCGGGCTTTCTAATGAAAAACTGTTTTTT
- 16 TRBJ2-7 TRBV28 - CASSFVSDGRAYEQYF TGTGCCAGCAGTTTTGTATCCGACGGTCGCGCCTACGAGCAGTACTTC
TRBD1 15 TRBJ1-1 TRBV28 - CASRAGGQGWTEAFF TGTGCGAGCAGGGCCGGGGGACAGGGATGGACTGAAGCTTTCTTT
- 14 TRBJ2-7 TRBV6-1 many CASSEGHLSYEQYF TGTGCCAGCAGTGAAGGTCACCTCTCCTACGAGCAGTACTTC
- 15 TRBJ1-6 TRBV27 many CASTVQGFYNSPLHF TGTGCCAGCACCGTACAGGGTTTCTATAATTCACCCCTCCACTTT
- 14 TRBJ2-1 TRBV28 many CASSPGTSYNEQFF TGTGCCAGCAGTCCCGGGACTTCATACAATGAGCAGTTCTTC
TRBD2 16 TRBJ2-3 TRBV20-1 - CSASPASGTTSDTQYF TGCAGTGCTAGCCCTGCTAGCGGGACCACTTCAGATACGCAGTATTTT
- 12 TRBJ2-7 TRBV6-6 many CASSYTAYEQYF TGTGCCAGCAGTTACACAGCCTACGAGCAGTACTTC
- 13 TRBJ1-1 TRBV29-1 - CSADEDKNTEAFF TGCAGCGCTGATGAGGACAAGAACACTGAAGCTTTCTTT
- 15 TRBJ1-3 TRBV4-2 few CASSQEADSGNTIYF TGTGCCAGCAGCCAAGAAGCGGATTCTGGAAACACCATATATTTT
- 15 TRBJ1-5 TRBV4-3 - CASSQEHKSRQPQHF TGCGCCAGCAGCCAAGAACACAAATCCAGGCAGCCCCAGCATTTT
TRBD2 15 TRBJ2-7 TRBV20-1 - CSAVSGSPPSYGQYF TGCAGTGCTGTTAGCGGGAGCCCCCCCTCCTACGGGCAGTACTTC
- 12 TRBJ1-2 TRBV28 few CASSPGVYGYTF TGTGCCAGCAGCCCAGGGGTCTATGGCTACACCTTC
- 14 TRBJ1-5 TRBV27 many CASSLQGFGQPQHF TGTGCCAGCAGCTTACAGGGTTTCGGTCAGCCCCAGCATTTT
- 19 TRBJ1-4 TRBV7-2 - CASSSGPGRLILTNEKLFF TGTGCCAGCAGCTCAGGGCCCGGCAGACTAATACTAACTAATGAAAAACTGTTTTTT
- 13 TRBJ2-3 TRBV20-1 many CSARDPSTDTQYF TGCAGTGCTAGAGACCCGAGCACAGATACGCAGTATTTT
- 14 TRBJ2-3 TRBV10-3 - CAISVQGRPDTKYF TGTGCCATCAGTGTTCAGGGCCGGCCAGATACGAAGTATTTT
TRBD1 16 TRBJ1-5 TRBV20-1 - CSASARGRDSNQPQHF TGCAGTGCTAGTGCCAGGGGGAGGGATAGCAATCAGCCCCAGCATTTT
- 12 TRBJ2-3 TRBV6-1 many CASSSNRDTQYF TGTGCCAGCAGTTCAAACCGGGATACGCAGTATTTT
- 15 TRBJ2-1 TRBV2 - CASSRGRTFSNEQFF TGTGCCAGCAGTAGGGGACGGACCTTCAGCAATGAGCAGTTCTTC
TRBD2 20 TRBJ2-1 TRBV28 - CASSLWLTSGRKNSYNEQFF TGTGCCAGCAGTTTATGGTTGACTAGCGGGAGGAAAAACTCCTACAATGAGCAGTTCTTC
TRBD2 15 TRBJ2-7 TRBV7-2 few CASTRSGLAGDEQYF TGTGCCAGCACCCGGTCCGGACTAGCGGGAGACGAGCAGTACTTC
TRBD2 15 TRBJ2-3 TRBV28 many CASSNDVAGGDTQYF TGTGCCAGCTCAAACGACGTAGCGGGAGGAGATACGCAGTATTTT
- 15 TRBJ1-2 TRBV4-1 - CASSAPLTGTYGYTF TGCGCCAGCAGCGCACCCTTAACCGGGACCTATGGCTACACCTTC
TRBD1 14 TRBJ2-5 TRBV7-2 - CASSDRGWQETQYF TGTGCCAGCAGCGACAGGGGGTGGCAAGAGACCCAGTACTTC
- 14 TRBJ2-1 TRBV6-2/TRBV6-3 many CASRSLQSYNEQFF TGTGCCAGCAGGAGCTTGCAATCCTACAATGAGCAGTTCTTC
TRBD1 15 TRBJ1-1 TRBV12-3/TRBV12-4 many CASSSEDRGNTEAFF TGTGCCAGCAGTTCCGAGGACAGGGGGAACACTGAAGCTTTCTTT
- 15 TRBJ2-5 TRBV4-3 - CASSQESAPEETQYF TGCGCCAGCAGCCAAGAATCGGCTCCCGAAGAGACCCAGTACTTC
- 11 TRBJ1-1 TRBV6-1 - CACQTNTEAFF TGTGCCTGTCAAACTAACACTGAAGCTTTCTTT
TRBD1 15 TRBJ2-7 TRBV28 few CASSPETGVIYEQYF TGTGCCAGCAGTCCGGAGACAGGGGTAATCTACGAGCAGTACTTC
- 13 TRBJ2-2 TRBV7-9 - CASSSTSTGELFF TGTGCCAGCAGCTCTACTAGTACCGGGGAGCTGTTTTTT
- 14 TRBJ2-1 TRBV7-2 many CASSLQSGDNEQFF TGTGCCAGCAGCTTACAAAGCGGAGACAATGAGCAGTTCTTC
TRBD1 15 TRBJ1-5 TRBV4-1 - CASSQAPGDSQPQHF TGCGCCAGCAGCCAAGCCCCAGGGGACAGTCAGCCCCAGCATTTT
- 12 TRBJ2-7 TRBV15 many CATSESWGEQYF TGTGCCACCAGCGAGAGTTGGGGCGAGCAGTACTTC
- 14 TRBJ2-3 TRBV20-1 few CSAGGLDPTDTQYF TGCAGTGCCGGTGGGCTAGACCCCACAGATACGCAGTATTTT
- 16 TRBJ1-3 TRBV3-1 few CASSQEMGVSGNTIYF TGTGCCAGCAGCCAAGAGATGGGGGTGTCTGGAAACACCATATATTTT